This T cell receptor beta chain was sequenced during a study of blood T cells in healthy people across ages. Findings of the study overall: Getting older went along with TCR beta diversity per million T cells dropping roughly linearly. The lack of PBMC sorting stopped any conclusive naive versus antigen-experienced comparison. Researchers judged that diversity estimates from one million T cells fell short of true values.

Details on this clonotype: Its antigen is still unknown.

A second roughly 6 to 12 cycle PCR used barcoded and J-beta primers. The authors tagged each cDNA molecule using a template-switch adaptor with 12 random nucleotides. Using its own MiXCR run on the 5' RACE reads, TCRdb lists one record per CDR3 protein. The sample shows approximately 1.5 million distinct CDR3 sequences, about 35% of them seen only once. Germline CDR1 is MGHRA and CDR2 is YSYEKL. The CDR3 runs 15 residues. V was shortened by 5 bases and J by 8 bases, with 18 bases between the two germline ends. The TCR was taken from a woman between 25 and 40 years old in good health. This chain links TRBV4-1 with TRBJ1-4, with D unresolved. Sequencing input: blood. CDR3 in amino acids: CASSAPSGLSEKLFF. The CDR3 DNA follows: TGCGCCAGCAGCGCACCGAGTGGGCTTAGCGAAAAACTGTTTTTT.